This T cell receptor beta chain derives from a study of T cell responses to AZD1222 COVID-19 vaccine. Study findings and constraints: Increased Spike-specific TCR breadth and depth were observed after two AZD1222 doses. At baseline, just six AZD1222 recipients tested seropositive. Spike-wide vaccine-associated CD4 TCRs dominated at 160-218 and 743-854.

Using immunoSEQ multiplex PCR, the repertoire was profiled, and TCRdb retains in-frame clones only, with some absent. The repertoire holds approximately 140,000 clones, about 91% seen once, with 2.5% to 3% in the top ten. The CDR3 runs to 11 residues. The germline CDR1 and CDR2 sequences are SGHAT and FQNNGV. The V end was cut by 4 bases, the J end by 3 bases, with 3 bases between. Of note for this clone: The target antigen is unknown.

The chain employs TRBV11-2 and TRBJ1-2; D gene ambiguous. The TCR sequence derives from an adult in good health. This specimen consisted of peripheral blood, obtained on day 0 of AZD1222 vaccination. For the CDR3, the DNA is TGTGCCAGCAGCTCTTACTATGGCTACACCTTC. It specifies CASSSYYGYTF.